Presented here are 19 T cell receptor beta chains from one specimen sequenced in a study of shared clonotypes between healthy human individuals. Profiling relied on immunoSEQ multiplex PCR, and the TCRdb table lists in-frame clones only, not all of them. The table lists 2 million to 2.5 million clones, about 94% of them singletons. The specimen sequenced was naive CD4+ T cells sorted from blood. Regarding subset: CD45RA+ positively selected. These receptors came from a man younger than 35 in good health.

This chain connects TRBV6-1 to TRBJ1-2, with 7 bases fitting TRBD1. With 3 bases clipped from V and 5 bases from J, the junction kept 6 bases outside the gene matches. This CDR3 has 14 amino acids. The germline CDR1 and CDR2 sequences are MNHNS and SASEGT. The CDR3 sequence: CASSDGTVPYGYTF. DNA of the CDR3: TGTGCCAGCAGTGACGGGACAGTGCCATATGGCTACACCTTC.

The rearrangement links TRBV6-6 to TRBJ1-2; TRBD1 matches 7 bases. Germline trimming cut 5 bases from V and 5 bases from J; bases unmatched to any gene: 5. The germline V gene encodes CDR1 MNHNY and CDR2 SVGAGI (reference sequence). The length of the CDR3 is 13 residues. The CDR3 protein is CASSPRQGYGYTF. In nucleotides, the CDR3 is TGTGCCAGCAGTCCTCGACAGGGTTATGGCTACACCTTC.

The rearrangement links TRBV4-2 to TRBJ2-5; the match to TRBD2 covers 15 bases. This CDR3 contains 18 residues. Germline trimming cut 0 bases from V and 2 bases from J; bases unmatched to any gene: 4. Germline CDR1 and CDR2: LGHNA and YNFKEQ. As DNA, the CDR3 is TGTGCCAGCAGCCAAGAGTCGGGGACTAGCGGGAGGCAAGAGACCCAGTACTTC. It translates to CASSQESGTSGRQETQYF.

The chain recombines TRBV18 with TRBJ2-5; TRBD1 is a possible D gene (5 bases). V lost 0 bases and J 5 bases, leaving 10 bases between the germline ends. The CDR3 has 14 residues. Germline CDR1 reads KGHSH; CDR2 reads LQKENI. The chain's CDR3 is CASSPPSRAETQYF. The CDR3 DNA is TGTGCCAGCTCACCACCATCCAGGGCGGAGACCCAGTACTTC.

The CDR3 is CASSPKDRDYPYEQYF. CDR3 nucleotide sequence: TGCGCCAGCAGCCCGAAAGACAGGGACTACCCCTACGAGCAGTACTTC. V usage is TRBV4-1 and J usage is TRBJ2-7; D might be TRBD1 or TRBD2, each matching 7 bases. The CDR3 spans 16 residues. Germline V gene data show CDR1 as MGHRA and CDR2 as YSYEKL. Trimming shortened V by 4 bases and J by 2 bases, and 18 bases separated the two germline ends.

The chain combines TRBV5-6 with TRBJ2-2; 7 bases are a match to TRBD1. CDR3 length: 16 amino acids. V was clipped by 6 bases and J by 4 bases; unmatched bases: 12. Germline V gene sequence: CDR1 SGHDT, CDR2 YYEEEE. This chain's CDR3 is CASILRGLKVTGELFF. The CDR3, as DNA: TGTGCCAGCATCCTAAGGGGGCTTAAGGTCACCGGGGAGCTGTTTTTT.

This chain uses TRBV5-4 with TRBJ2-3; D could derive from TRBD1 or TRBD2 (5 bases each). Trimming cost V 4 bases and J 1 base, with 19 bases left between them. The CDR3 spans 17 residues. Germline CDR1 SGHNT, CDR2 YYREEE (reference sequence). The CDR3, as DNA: TGTGCCAGCAGCCCCGGGGTAACAGGAAAGCGCACAGATACGCAGTATTTT. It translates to CASSPGVTGKRTDTQYF.

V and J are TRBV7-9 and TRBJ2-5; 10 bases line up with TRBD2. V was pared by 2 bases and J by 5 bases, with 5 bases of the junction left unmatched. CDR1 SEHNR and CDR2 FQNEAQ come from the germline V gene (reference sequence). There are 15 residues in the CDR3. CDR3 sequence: CASSLSGGALETQYF. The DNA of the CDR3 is TGTGCCAGCAGCTTAAGCGGGGGGGCCCTGGAGACCCAGTACTTC. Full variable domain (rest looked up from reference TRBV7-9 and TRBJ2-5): DTGVSQNPRHKITKRGQNVTFRCDPISEHNRLYWYRQTLGQGPEFLTYFQNEAQLEKSRLLSDRFSAERPKGSFSTLEIQRTEQGDSAMYLCASSLSGGALETQYFGPGTRLLVL.

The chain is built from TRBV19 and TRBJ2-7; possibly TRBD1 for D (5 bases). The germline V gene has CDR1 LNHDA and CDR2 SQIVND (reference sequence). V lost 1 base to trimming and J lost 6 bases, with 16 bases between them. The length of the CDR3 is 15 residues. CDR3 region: CASSIGAGNRIEQYF. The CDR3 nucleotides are TGTGCCAGTAGTATAGGGGCAGGGAATCGGATCGAGCAGTACTTC. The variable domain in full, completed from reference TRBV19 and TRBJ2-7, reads DGGITQSPKYLFRKEGQNVTLSCEQNLNHDAMYWYRQDPGQGLRLIYYSQIVNDFQKGDIAEGYSVSREKKESFPLTVTSAQKNPTAFYLCASSIGAGNRIEQYFGPGTRLTVT.

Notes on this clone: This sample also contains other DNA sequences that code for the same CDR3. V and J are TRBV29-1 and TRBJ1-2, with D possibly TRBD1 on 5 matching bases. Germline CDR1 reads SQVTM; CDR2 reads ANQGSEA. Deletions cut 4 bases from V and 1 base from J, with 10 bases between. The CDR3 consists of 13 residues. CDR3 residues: CSVGTGLNYGYTF. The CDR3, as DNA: TGCAGCGTTGGTACAGGCCTTAACTATGGCTACACCTTC.

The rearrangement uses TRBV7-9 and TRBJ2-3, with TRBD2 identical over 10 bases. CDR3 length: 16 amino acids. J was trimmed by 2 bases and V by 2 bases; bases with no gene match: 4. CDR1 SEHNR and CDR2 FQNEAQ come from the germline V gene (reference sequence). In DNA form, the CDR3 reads TGTGCCAGCAGCTTAACACTAGCGGGGAACACAGATACGCAGTATTTT. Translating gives CASSLTLAGNTDTQYF. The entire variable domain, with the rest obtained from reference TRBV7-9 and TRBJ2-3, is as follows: DTGVSQNPRHKITKRGQNVTFRCDPISEHNRLYWYRQTLGQGPEFLTYFQNEAQLEKSRLLSDRFSAERPKGSFSTLEIQRTEQGDSAMYLCASSLTLAGNTDTQYFGPGTRLTVL.

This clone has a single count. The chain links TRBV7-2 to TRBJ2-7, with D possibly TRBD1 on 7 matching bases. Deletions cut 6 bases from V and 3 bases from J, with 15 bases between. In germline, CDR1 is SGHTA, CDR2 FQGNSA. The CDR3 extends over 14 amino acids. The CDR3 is CASSTRGQNYEQYF. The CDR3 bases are TGTGCCAGCAGTACGCGGGGACAGAACTACGAGCAGTACTTC.

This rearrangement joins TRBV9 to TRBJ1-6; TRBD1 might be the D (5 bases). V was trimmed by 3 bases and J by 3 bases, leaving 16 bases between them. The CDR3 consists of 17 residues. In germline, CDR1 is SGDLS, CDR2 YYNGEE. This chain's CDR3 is CASSAPRSGGYNSPLHF. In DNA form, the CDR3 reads TGTGCCAGCAGCGCACCCAGGTCGGGGGGCTATAATTCACCCCTCCACTTT.

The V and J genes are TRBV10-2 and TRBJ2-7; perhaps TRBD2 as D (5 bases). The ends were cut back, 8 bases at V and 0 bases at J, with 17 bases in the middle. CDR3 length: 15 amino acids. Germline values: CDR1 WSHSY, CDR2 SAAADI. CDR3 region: CASPEVAEVSYEQYF. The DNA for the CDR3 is TGCGCCAGCCCCGAGGTTGCGGAGGTCTCCTACGAGCAGTACTTC.

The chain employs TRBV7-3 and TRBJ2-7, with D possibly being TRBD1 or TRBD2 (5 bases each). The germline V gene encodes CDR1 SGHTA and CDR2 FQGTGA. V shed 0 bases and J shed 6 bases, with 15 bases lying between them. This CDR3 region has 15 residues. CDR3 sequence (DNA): TGTGCCAGCAGCTTAACGACAGCGGCTTTGGGCGAGCAGTACTTC. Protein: CASSLTTAALGEQYF.

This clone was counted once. The CDR3 sequence: CASSPDTTPGANVLTF. Written as DNA, the CDR3 is TGCGCCAGCAGTCCAGACACCACCCCTGGGGCCAACGTCCTGACTTTC. The rearrangement links TRBV5-1 to TRBJ2-6; D unresolved. The length of the CDR3 is 16 residues. Germline loops: CDR1 SGHRS, CDR2 YFSETQ. The V end lost 5 bases, the J end lost 2 bases, and 14 bases lay between the germline ends. The whole variable domain, filled in from reference TRBV5-1 and TRBJ2-6, reads KAGVTQTPRYLIKTRGQQVTLSCSPISGHRSVSWYQQTPGQGLQFLFEYFSETQRNKGNFPGRFSGRQFSNSRSEMNVSTLELGDSALYLCASSPDTTPGANVLTFGAGSRLTVL.

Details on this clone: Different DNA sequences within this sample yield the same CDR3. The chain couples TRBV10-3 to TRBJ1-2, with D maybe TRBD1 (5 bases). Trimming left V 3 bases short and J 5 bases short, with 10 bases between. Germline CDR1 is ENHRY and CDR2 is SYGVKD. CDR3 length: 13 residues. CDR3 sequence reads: CAISERGAYGYTF. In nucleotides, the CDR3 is TGTGCCATCAGTGAAAGAGGGGCGTATGGCTACACCTTC.

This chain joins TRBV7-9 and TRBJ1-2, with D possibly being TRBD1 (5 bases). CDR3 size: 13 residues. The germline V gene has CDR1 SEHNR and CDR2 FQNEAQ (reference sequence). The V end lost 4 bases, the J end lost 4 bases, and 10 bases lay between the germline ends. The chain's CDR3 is CASSSQTAYGYTF. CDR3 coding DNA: TGTGCCAGCAGCTCCCAGACAGCCTATGGCTACACCTTC. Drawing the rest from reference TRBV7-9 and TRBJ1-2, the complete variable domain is DTGVSQNPRHKITKRGQNVTFRCDPISEHNRLYWYRQTLGQGPEFLTYFQNEAQLEKSRLLSDRFSAERPKGSFSTLEIQRTEQGDSAMYLCASSSQTAYGYTFGSGTRLTVV.

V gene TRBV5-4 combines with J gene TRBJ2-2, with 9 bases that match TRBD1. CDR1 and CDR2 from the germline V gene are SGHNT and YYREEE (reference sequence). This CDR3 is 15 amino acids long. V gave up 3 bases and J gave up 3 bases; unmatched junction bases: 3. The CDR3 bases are TGTGCCAGCAGCTCCGGGACAGGGTACACCGGGGAGCTGTTTTTT. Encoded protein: CASSSGTGYTGELFF. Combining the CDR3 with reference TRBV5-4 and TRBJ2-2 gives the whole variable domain ETGVTQSPTHLIKTRGQQVTLRCSSQSGHNTVSWYQQALGQGPQFIFQYYREEENGRGNFPPRFSGLQFPNYSSELNVNALELDDSALYLCASSSGTGYTGELFFGEGSRLTVL.